The 29 T cell receptor beta chains given below trace back to one sample, sequenced in a study of memory CD4+ T cells and cytomegalovirus serostatus. Repertoires were generated with immunoSEQ multiplex PCR, while TCRdb's copy carries only in-frame clones and drops some. The sample holds just under 40,000 clones, 78% seen once. Single viable CD3+CD4+CD8-CD45RO+ cells were sorted as the memory CD4+ T cells. Sequencing used memory CD4+ T cells from blood. Source of these receptors: an adult in good health and CMV-seronegative.

The V and J genes are TRBV19 and TRBJ2-3; 12 bases match TRBD2. Unmatched junction bases numbered 5, after V lost 5 bases and J lost 2 bases. The germline V gene has CDR1 LNHDA and CDR2 SQIVND (reference sequence). This CDR3 comprises 16 residues. CDR3 nucleotides: TGTGCCAGTAGTCCCAGACTAGCGGGGGCCACAGATACGCAGTATTTT. Amino acid sequence: CASSPRLAGATDTQYF.

The genes are TRBV5-5 and TRBJ1-2; 8 nucleotides align to TRBD1. CDR3 length equals 15 residues. Trimming removed 0 bases from V and 1 base from J; junction bases left unmatched: 2. Per germline, CDR1 SGHKS and CDR2 YYEKEE (reference sequence). CDR3 bases: TGTGCCAGCAGCTTGGGGGACAGGCTTAACTATGGCTACACCTTC. Translation: CASSLGDRLNYGYTF.

CDR3: CASSRGGDRLLSGNTIYF. The CDR3 DNA reads as TGTGCCAGCAGCCGGGGCGGGGACAGACTGTTGTCTGGAAACACCATATATTTT. This rearrangement joins TRBV7-9 to TRBJ1-3; the match to TRBD1 covers 7 bases. Germline V gene data show CDR1 as SEHNR and CDR2 as FQNEAQ (reference sequence). The ends lost 5 bases at V and 1 base at J; junction bases unmatched: 14. There are 18 residues in the CDR3.

V and J are TRBV5-1 and TRBJ2-5; 8 bases line up with TRBD2. The V gene end was trimmed by 0 bases and the J gene end by 3 bases; junction bases not matched to a gene: 4. The length of the CDR3 is 15 residues. The germline V gene encodes CDR1 SGHRS and CDR2 YFSETQ. CDR3 sequence: CASSLATGGKETQYF. The CDR3 DNA reads as TGCGCCAGCAGCTTGGCTACGGGGGGGAAAGAGACCCAGTACTTC.

The chain is built from TRBV6-6 and TRBJ1-2, with D maybe TRBD1 (5 bases). CDR3 length: 16 residues. Trimming shortened V by 0 bases and J by 7 bases, and 18 bases separated the two germline ends. Germline V CDR1 and CDR2: MNHNY, SVGAGI (reference sequence). CDR3 sequence reads: CASSYSTPIGGAGYTF. CDR3 nucleotides: TGTGCCAGCAGTTACTCGACACCGATTGGAGGGGCTGGCTACACCTTC.

The chain joins TRBV11-2 to TRBJ2-5; tentatively, D is TRBD1 (6 bases). The germline CDR1 and CDR2 sequences are SGHAT and FQNNGV. This CDR3 has 15 residues. With 1 base removed from V and 2 bases from J, the gap between germline ends came to 11 bases. As DNA, the CDR3 is TGTGCCAGCAGCTTAGGGGGGCTAGTACAAGAGACCCAGTACTTC. Its protein is CASSLGGLVQETQYF.

The chain carries TRBV4-1 and TRBJ1-2; D possibly corresponds to TRBD1 (6 bases). Germline values: CDR1 MGHRA, CDR2 YSYEKL. With 2 bases removed from V and 4 bases from J, the gap between germline ends came to 17 bases. This CDR3 region has 16 residues. For the CDR3, the DNA is TGCGCCAGCAGCCAAACGTTTGGGGGGGCCTTCTATGGCTACACCTTC. Encoded protein: CASSQTFGGAFYGYTF.

V usage is TRBV27 and J usage is TRBJ2-7, with TRBD2 identical over 7 bases. CDR1 and CDR2 from the germline V gene are MNHEY and SMNVEV (reference sequence). The CDR3 is 15 amino acids. Trimming at V came to 6 bases and at J to 1 base, leaving 9 bases not matched to a gene. Here the CDR3 DNA reads TGTGCCAGCAGCCCCTTCGGGGGGAGGTCCTACGAGCAGTACTTC. This sequence encodes CASSPFGGRSYEQYF.

The V and J genes are TRBV14 and TRBJ2-1; D is undetermined. CDR3 size: 16 residues. Between the trimmed V and J ends, which lost 3 bases and 6 bases, there was a span of 18 bases. The germline gives CDR1 SGHDN, CDR2 FVKESK. CDR3 DNA: TGTGCCAGCAGCCAGGATATTGCACGGTCCGTCAATGAGCAGTTCTTC. This codes for CASSQDIARSVNEQFF.

The chain couples TRBV4-2 to TRBJ1-2; D unclear. The germline V and J ends were trimmed by 0 bases and 4 bases, with 12 bases remaining between them. The CDR3 runs to 15 residues. From germline, CDR1 is LGHNA and CDR2 YNFKEQ. The chain's CDR3 is CASSQESWKPYGYTF. DNA for the CDR3: TGTGCCAGCAGCCAAGAGAGTTGGAAACCCTATGGCTACACCTTC.

The CDR3 sequence: CASSQTGNEKLFF. As DNA, the CDR3 is TGTGCCAGTAGCCAGACAGGGAATGAAAAACTGTTTTTT. The chain recombines TRBV19 with TRBJ1-4; 7 bases map to TRBD1. The V and J ends lost 6 bases and 5 bases, in that order; junction bases with no gene match: 3. From germline, CDR1 is LNHDA and CDR2 SQIVND (reference sequence). This CDR3 is built from 13 residues. Using reference TRBV19 and TRBJ1-4 for the parts outside the CDR3, the full variable domain is DGGITQSPKYLFRKEGQNVTLSCEQNLNHDAMYWYRQDPGQGLRLIYYSQIVNDFQKGDIAEGYSVSREKKESFPLTVTSAQKNPTAFYLCASSQTGNEKLFFGSGTQLSVL.

The chain employs TRBV5-1 and TRBJ1-6; D is uncertain. Trimming took off 1 base at V and 3 bases at J, with 11 bases between the two ends. This CDR3 region has 16 residues. Per germline, CDR1 SGHRS and CDR2 YFSETQ. CDR3 nucleotide sequence: TGCGCCAGCAGCTTGACCCCTGGAAACTATAATTCACCCCTCCACTTT. This gives the protein CASSLTPGNYNSPLHF.

This clone was picked up a small number of times. This chain joins TRBV15 and TRBJ1-2; a weak D match, TRBD1 (5 bases). Trimming removed 3 bases at V and 5 bases at J, with 7 bases between. Per germline, CDR1 LNHNV and CDR2 YYDKDF (reference sequence). The CDR3 spans 12 residues. For the CDR3, the DNA is TGTGCCACCAGCAGTGACAGATATGGCTACACCTTC. Translated: CATSSDRYGYTF.

This chain uses TRBV11-2 with TRBJ2-1; D gene uncertain. The CDR3 has 12 amino acids. The germline gives CDR1 SGHAT, CDR2 FQNNGV. V dropped 0 bases and J dropped 5 bases, with 2 bases sitting between them. The CDR3 nucleotides read TGTGCCAGCAGCTTAGATAACAATGAGCAGTTCTTC. Encoded protein: CASSLDNNEQFF.

This chain links TRBV10-3 with TRBJ1-2; a possible D gene is TRBD1 (6 bases). This CDR3 is built from 14 residues. V was shortened by 0 bases and J by 6 bases, with 11 bases between the two germline ends. CDR1 ENHRY and CDR2 SYGVKD come from the germline V gene. The CDR3, as DNA: TGTGCCATCAGTGAGTCGGGGGCACTGGATGGCTACACCTTC. Its translation: CAISESGALDGYTF.

This rearrangement joins TRBV27 to TRBJ2-1; TRBD1 aligns across 9 bases. CDR1 and CDR2 (germline): MNHEY, SMNVEV (reference sequence). The CDR3 spans 15 residues. V lost 9 bases and J lost 4; bases outside the gene matches: 10. The CDR3, as DNA: TGTGCCAGTCGGGCCTTGACAGGGGGATACAATGAGCAGTTCTTC. Translation: CASRALTGGYNEQFF.

V and J are TRBV4-1 and TRBJ2-3; no clear D gene. The CDR3 sequence is 16 residues long. Germline V gene data show CDR1 as MGHRA and CDR2 as YSYEKL. V dropped 1 base and J dropped 4 bases, with 15 bases sitting between them. Here the CDR3 reads CASSQVNLVRADTQYF. The DNA for the CDR3 is TGCGCCAGCAGCCAAGTAAATCTAGTTCGAGCAGATACGCAGTATTTT.

The sample holds a few counts of this clone. The chain couples TRBV5-6 to TRBJ2-1; 12 positions agree with TRBD2. CDR1 SGHDT and CDR2 YYEEEE come from the germline V gene. Trimming took 4 bases from V and 8 from J; bases not matched to a gene: 13. The CDR3 runs 17 residues. CDR3 nucleotides: TGTGCCAGCAGCCCAAACCGGCTAGCGGGGGGGGGATATGAGCAGTTCTTC. Encoded protein: CASSPNRLAGGGYEQFF.

This clone occurred a few times. The chain recombines TRBV30 with TRBJ1-1; TRBD1 might be the D (6 bases). V was trimmed by 4 bases and J by 3 bases, leaving 9 bases between them. There are 12 residues in the CDR3. Germline V gene data show CDR1 as GTSNPN and CDR2 as SVGIG (reference sequence). The CDR3, as DNA: TGTGCCTGGAACAGGGACGACACTGAAGCTTTCTTT. Its translation: CAWNRDDTEAFF.

V and J are TRBV10-3 and TRBJ2-5; 8 bases fit TRBD2. Germline V lookup: CDR1 ENHRY, CDR2 SYGVKD. The CDR3 has 14 amino acids. With V trimmed by 7 bases and J by 5 bases, 9 bases remained unmatched. The CDR3 DNA reads TGTGCCATCAATGATGGACTAGCCGCCGAGACCCAGTACTTC. Translation: CAINDGLAAETQYF.

This clone was counted between two and nine times. This chain uses TRBV2 with TRBJ1-6, with a tentative D call TRBD1 (5 bases). V lost 8 bases, J lost 7 bases, and 12 bases lay in between. The V gene's germline CDR1 is SNHLY and CDR2 FYNNEI. CDR3 length: 13 residues. The CDR3 here is CASWGFRNSPLHF. The DNA of the CDR3 is TGTGCCAGCTGGGGCTTTCGAAATTCACCCCTCCACTTT.

The chain links TRBV11-2 to TRBJ1-2; 9 positions agree with TRBD1. Germline CDR1 and CDR2: SGHAT and FQNNGV. The CDR3 length is 17 residues. V lost 5 bases and J lost 0; bases outside the gene matches: 10. The CDR3 DNA follows: TGTGCCAGCAGCGCAGCAGGACAGGGGCCCCCTAACTATGGCTACACCTTC. It encodes CASSAAGQGPPNYGYTF.

The chain recombines TRBV18 with TRBJ2-5, with D possibly TRBD1 on 6 matching bases. Trimming took off 2 bases at V and 6 bases at J, with 16 bases between the two ends. This CDR3 is 15 amino acids long. The germline V gene encodes CDR1 KGHSH and CDR2 LQKENI. The CDR3 region is CASSPTDRIGKTQYF. The CDR3 DNA reads TGTGCCAGCTCACCAACAGACAGGATCGGGAAGACCCAGTACTTC.

The chain carries TRBV18 and TRBJ2-7, with TRBD1 matching 8 bases. The CDR3 spans 17 residues. The germline gives CDR1 KGHSH, CDR2 LQKENI. With V trimmed by 3 bases and J by 2 bases, 12 bases remained unmatched. This chain's CDR3 is CASSPLGQGSVPYEQYF. The CDR3 nucleotides read TGTGCCAGCTCACCCCTAGGACAGGGTTCGGTACCCTACGAGCAGTACTTC.

V and J are TRBV4-1 and TRBJ2-2, with 8 bases aligning to TRBD1. The CDR3 extends over 18 amino acids. V shed 0 bases, J shed 6 bases, and the junction held 12 bases outside the gene matches. The V gene's germline CDR1 is MGHRA and CDR2 YSYEKL. The CDR3 nucleotides read TGCGCCAGCAGCCAAGAGTCGCAGGGGGCCAAGGGAGCCGGGGAGCTGTTTTTT. Protein product: CASSQESQGAKGAGELFF.

The chain uses TRBV4-2 and TRBJ1-5; 9 bases line up with TRBD1. V trimming: 3 bases; J trimming: 1 base; junction bases outside the gene matches: 16. The length of the CDR3 is 20 residues. Germline CDR1 LGHNA, CDR2 YNFKEQ. In DNA form, the CDR3 reads TGTGCCAGCAGCCATGTTCCGGGACAGGGCGGGTCAGCGAGCAATCAGCCCCAGCATTTT. Protein: CASSHVPGQGGSASNQPQHF.

This chain connects TRBV6-5 to TRBJ2-7; the D gene is possibly TRBD2 (5 bases). V was shortened by 3 bases and J by 0 bases, with 12 bases between the two germline ends. Germline V gene sequence: CDR1 MNHEY, CDR2 SVGAGI. The CDR3 totals 15 residues. The CDR3 nucleotides read TGTGCCAGCAGTTATAGCGAGGGCCCCTCCTACGAGCAGTACTTC. Its protein is CASSYSEGPSYEQYF.

V is TRBV7-8 and J is TRBJ1-1, with 8 bases that match TRBD1. The CDR3 covers 14 residues. The germline V gene encodes CDR1 SGHVS and CDR2 FQNEAQ. With V trimmed by 3 bases and J by 6 bases, 6 bases remained unmatched. In DNA, the CDR3 is TGTGCCAGCAGCTTCGCAGGGGGCTTGGCTGAAGCTTTCTTT. It yields the protein CASSFAGGLAEAFF.

The CDR3 protein is CASLEDEQGWTEAFF. DNA for the CDR3: TGTGCCAGCCTTGAGGACGAACAGGGTTGGACTGAAGCTTTCTTT. The rearrangement joins TRBV7-9 to TRBJ1-1, with D possibly TRBD1 on 6 matching bases. The CDR3 loop spans 15 amino acids. Trimming pared 8 bases from V and 5 bases from J, leaving 21 bases between. CDR1 is SEHNR and CDR2 is FQNEAQ in the germline V gene (reference sequence).